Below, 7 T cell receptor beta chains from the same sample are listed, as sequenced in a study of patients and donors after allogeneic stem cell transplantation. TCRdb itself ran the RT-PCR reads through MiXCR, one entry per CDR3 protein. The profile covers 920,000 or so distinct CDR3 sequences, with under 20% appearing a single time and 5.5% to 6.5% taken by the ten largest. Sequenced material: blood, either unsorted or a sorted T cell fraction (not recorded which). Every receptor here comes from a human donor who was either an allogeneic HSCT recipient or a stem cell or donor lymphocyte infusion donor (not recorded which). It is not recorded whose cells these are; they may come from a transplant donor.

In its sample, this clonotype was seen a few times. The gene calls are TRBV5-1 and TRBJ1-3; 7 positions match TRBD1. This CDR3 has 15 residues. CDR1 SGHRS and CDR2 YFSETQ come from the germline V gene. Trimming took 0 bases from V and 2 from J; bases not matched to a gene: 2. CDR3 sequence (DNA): TGCGCCAGCAGCTTGGGGGACAGCACTGGAAACACCATATATTTT. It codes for CASSLGDSTGNTIYF.

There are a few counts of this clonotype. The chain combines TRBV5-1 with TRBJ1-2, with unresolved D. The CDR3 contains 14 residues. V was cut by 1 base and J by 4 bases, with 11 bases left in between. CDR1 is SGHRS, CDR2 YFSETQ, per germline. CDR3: CASSLSPGIYGYTF. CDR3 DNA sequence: TGCGCCAGCAGCTTGTCACCTGGGATCTATGGCTACACCTTC.

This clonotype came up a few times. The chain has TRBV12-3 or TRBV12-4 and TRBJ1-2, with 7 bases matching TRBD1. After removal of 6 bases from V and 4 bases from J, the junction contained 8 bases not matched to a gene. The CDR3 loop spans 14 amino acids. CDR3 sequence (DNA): TGTGCCAGCAGACGCGACAGGGCCCGCTATGGCTACACCTTC. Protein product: CASRRDRARYGYTF.

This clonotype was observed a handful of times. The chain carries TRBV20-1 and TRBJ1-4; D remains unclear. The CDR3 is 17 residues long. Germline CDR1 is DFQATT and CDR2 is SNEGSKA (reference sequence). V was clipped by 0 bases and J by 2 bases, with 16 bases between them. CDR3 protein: CSARDPPSRATNEKLFF. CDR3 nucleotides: TGCAGTGCTAGAGATCCGCCCAGTAGAGCGACTAATGAAAAACTGTTTTTT.

The CDR3 is CASSEFWTSGGDEQFF. The CDR3 DNA reads as TGTGCCAGCAGTGAATTTTGGACTAGCGGGGGGGATGAGCAGTTCTTC. This chain connects TRBV25-1 to TRBJ2-1, with TRBD2 matching 15 bases. From germline, CDR1 is MGHDK and CDR2 SYGVNS. V dropped 1 base and J dropped 8; count of bases not matched to a gene: 3. The CDR3 has 16 residues.

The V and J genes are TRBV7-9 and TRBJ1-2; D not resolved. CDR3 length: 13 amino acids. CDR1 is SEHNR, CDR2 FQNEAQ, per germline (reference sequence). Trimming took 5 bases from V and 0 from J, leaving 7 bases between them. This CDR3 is CASSLSTNYGYTF. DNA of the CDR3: TGTGCCAGCAGCCTATCTACTAACTATGGCTACACCTTC.

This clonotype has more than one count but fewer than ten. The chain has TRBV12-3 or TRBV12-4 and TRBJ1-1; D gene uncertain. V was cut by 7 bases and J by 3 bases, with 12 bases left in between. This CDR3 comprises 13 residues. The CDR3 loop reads CASTSIPDTEAFF. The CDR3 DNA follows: TGTGCCAGCACTTCTATCCCTGACACTGAAGCTTTCTTT.